This TCR beta chain was sequenced in a study of shared clonotypes between healthy human individuals. The length of the CDR3 is 17 residues. The germline gives CDR1 SGHTA, CDR2 FQGNSA. J was trimmed by 4 bases and V by 5 bases; bases with no gene match: 15. This table comes from immunoSEQ multiplex PCR, and its TCRdb copy is limited to in-frame clones, with some not included. The sample includes about 2.4 million clones, 90% to 95% of them seen just once. The chain combines TRBV7-2 with TRBJ2-7, with 9 bases that match TRBD2. Sequencing was performed on naive CD4+ T cells from PBMCs. Subset specified: CD45RA+ positively selected. This TCR was recovered from a man aged 18 to 30 in good health. Some clones in this sample may be carry-over from other donors' samples. CDR3 amino acids: CASSLATREGLTYEQYF. CDR3 DNA sequence: TGTGCCAGCAGCCTCGCTACGCGGGAGGGCCTAACTTACGAGCAGTACTTC.